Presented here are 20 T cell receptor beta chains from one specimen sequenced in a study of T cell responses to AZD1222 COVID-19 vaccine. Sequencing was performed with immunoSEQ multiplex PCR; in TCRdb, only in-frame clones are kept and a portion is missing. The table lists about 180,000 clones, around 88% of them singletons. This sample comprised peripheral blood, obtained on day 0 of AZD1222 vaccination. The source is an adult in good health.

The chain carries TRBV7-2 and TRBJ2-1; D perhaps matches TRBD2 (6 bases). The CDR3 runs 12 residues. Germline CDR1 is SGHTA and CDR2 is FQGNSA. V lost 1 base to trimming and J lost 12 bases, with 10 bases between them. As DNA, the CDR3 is TGTGCCAGCAGCTTAGTGGGGGAGGCGCAGTTCTTC. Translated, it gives CASSLVGEAQFF.

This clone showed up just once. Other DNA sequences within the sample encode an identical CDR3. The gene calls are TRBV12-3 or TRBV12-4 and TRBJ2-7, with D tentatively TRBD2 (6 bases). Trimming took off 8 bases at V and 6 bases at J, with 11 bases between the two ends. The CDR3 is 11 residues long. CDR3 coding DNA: TGTGCCAGCTCTTTGGGGGGCGAGCAGTACTTC. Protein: CASSLGGEQYF.

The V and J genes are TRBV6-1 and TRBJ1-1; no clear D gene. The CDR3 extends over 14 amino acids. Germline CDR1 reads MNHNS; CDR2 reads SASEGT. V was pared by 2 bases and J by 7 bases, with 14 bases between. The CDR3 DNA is TGTGCCAGCAGTGAAAGGAGCGGGCGGATTGAAGCTTTCTTT. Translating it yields CASSERSGRIEAFF.

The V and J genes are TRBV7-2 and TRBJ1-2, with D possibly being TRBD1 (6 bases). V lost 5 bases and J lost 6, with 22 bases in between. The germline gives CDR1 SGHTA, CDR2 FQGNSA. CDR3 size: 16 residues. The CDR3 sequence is CASSPIPQDRVNGYTF. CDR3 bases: TGTGCCAGCAGCCCAATCCCCCAGGACAGAGTTAATGGCTACACCTTC.

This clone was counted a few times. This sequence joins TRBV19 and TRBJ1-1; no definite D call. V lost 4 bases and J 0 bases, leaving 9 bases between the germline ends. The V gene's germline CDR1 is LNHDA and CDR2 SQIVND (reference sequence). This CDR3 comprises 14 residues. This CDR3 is CASSTYPMNTEAFF. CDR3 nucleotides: TGTGCCAGTAGTACCTACCCAATGAACACTGAAGCTTTCTTT.

This chain's CDR3 is CASSLLGVSSYEQYF. The CDR3 DNA reads TGTGCCAGCAGTCTTCTGGGGGTTTCCTCCTACGAGCAGTACTTC. The chain is built from TRBV3-1 (or the pseudogene TRBV3-2) and TRBJ2-7; perhaps D is TRBD1 or TRBD2 (5 bases each). V lost 6 bases and J lost 0, with 15 bases in between. The CDR3 covers 15 residues. Germline V gene sequence: CDR1 LGHDT, CDR2 YNNKEL (reference sequence).

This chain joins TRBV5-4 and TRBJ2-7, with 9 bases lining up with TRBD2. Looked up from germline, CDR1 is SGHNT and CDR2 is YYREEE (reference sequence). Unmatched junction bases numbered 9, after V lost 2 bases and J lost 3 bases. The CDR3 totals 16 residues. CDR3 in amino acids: CASSFGTSLQIYEQYF. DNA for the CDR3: TGTGCCAGCAGCTTTGGGACTAGCCTTCAAATCTACGAGCAGTACTTC.

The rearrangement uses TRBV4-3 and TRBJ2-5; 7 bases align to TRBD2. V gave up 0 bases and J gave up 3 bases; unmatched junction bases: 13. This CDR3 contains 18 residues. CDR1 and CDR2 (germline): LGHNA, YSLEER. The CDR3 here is CASSQDGGLAVGKETQYF. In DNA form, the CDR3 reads TGCGCCAGCAGCCAAGATGGCGGCCTAGCGGTCGGGAAAGAGACCCAGTACTTC.

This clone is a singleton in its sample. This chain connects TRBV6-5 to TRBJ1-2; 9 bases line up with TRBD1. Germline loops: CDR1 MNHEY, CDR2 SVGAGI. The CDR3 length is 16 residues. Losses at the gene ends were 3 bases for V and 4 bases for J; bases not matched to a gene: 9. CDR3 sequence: CASSYLAGQGGYGYTF. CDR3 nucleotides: TGTGCCAGCAGTTATCTTGCGGGACAGGGTGGCTATGGCTACACCTTC.

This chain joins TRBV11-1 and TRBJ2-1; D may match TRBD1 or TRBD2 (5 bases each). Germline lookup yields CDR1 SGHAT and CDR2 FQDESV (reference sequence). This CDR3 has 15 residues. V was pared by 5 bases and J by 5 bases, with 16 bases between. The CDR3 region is CASSRGEQTDNEQFF. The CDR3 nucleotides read TGTGCCAGCAGCCGGGGCGAACAGACTGACAATGAGCAGTTCTTC.

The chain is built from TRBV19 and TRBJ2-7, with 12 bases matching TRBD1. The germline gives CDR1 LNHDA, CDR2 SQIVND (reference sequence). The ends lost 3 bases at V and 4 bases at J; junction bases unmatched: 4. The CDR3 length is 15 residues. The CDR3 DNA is TGTGCCAGTAGTATTCCGGGACAGGGGGCGTACGAGCAGTACTTC. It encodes CASSIPGQGAYEQYF.

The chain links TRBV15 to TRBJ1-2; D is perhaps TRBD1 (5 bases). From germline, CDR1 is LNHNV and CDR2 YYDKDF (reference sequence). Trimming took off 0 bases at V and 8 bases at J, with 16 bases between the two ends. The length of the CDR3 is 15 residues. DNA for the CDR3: TGTGCCACCAGCAGAGAAGTCGCAGGGTCCTACGGCTACACCTTC. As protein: CATSREVAGSYGYTF. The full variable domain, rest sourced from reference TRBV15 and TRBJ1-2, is DAMVIQNPRYQVTQFGKPVTLSCSQTLNHNVMYWYQQKSSQAPKLLFHYYDKDFNNEADTPDNFQSRRPNTSFCFLDIRSPGLGDTAMYLCATSREVAGSYGYTFGSGTRLTVV.

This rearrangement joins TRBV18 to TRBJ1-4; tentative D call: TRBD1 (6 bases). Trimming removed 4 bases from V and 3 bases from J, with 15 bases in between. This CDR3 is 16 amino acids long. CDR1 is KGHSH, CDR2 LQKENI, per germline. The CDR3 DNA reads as TGTGCCAGCTCACGGTTCCCCAGGGGCTCTAATGAAAAACTGTTTTTT. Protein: CASSRFPRGSNEKLFF.

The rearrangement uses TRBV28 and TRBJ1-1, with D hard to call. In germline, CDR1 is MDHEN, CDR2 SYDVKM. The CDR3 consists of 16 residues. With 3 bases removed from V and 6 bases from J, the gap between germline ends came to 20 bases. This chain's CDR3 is CASSFSFIGSRPEAFF. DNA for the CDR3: TGTGCCAGCAGTTTTTCCTTTATTGGCAGCCGCCCTGAAGCTTTCTTT.

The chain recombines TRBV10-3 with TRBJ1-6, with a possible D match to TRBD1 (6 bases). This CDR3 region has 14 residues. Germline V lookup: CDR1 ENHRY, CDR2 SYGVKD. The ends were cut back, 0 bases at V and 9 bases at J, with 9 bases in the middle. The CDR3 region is CAISESQGTSPLHF. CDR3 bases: TGTGCCATCAGTGAGTCGCAGGGGACTTCACCCCTCCACTTT.

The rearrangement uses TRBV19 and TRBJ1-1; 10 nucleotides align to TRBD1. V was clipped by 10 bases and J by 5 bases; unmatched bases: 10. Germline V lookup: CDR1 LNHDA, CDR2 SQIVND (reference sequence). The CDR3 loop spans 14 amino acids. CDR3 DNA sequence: TGTGCCACCCACCGGGACAGGGGATTTACTGAAGCTTTCTTT. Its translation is CATHRDRGFTEAFF.

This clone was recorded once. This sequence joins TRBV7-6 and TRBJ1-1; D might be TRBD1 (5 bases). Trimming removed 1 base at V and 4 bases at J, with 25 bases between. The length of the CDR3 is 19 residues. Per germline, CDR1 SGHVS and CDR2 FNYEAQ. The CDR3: CASSLGVQGSMMSRTEAFF. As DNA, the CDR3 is TGTGCCAGCAGCTTAGGGGTGCAGGGCTCGATGATGTCTCGCACTGAAGCTTTCTTT.

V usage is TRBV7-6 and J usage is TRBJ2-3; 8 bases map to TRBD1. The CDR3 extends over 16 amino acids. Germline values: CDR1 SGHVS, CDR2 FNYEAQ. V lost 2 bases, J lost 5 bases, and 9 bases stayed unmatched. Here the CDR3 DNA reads TGTGCCAGCAGCTTATGGTCCAGGGGGCTCAGAGATACGCAGTATTTT. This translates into CASSLWSRGLRDTQYF.

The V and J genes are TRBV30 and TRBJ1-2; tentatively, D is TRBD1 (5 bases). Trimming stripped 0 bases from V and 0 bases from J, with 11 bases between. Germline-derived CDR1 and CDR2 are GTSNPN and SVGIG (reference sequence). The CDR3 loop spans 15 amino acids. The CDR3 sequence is CAWSVEGLANYGYTF. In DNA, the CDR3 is TGTGCCTGGAGTGTCGAGGGGTTAGCTAACTATGGCTACACCTTC. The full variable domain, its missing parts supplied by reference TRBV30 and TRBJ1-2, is SQTIHQWPATLVQPVGSPLSLECTVEGTSNPNLYWYRQAAGRGLQLLFYSVGIGQISSEVPQNLSASRPQDRQFILSSKKLLLSDSGFYLCAWSVEGLANYGYTFGSGTRLTVV.

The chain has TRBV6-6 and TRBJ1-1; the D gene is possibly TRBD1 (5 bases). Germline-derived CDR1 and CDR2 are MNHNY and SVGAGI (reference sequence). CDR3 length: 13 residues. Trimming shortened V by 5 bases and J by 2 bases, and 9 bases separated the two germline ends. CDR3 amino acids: CASSSDSNTEAFF. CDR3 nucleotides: TGTGCCAGCAGTAGCGACAGCAACACTGAAGCTTTCTTT.